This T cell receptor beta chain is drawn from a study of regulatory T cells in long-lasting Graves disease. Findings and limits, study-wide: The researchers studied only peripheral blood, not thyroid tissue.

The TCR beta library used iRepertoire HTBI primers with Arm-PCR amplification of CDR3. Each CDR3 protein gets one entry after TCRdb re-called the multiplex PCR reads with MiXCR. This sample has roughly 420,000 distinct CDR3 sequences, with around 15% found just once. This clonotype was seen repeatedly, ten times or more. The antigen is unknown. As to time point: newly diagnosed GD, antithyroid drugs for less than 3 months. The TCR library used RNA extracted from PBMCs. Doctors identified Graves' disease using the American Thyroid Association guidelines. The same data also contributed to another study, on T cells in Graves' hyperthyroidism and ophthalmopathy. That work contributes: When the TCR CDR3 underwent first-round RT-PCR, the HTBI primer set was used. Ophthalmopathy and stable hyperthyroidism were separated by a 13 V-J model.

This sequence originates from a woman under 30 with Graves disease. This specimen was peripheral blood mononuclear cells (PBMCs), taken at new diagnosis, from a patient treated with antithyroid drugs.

The CDR3 DNA sequence: TGTGCCAGCAGCCCCGGACGGGTGAACACTGAAGCTTTCTTT. Translating gives CASSPGRVNTEAFF. The chain has TRBV9 and TRBJ1-1; D call uncertain. V lost 4 bases, J lost 0 bases, and 10 bases lay in between. This CDR3 spans 14 amino acids. CDR1 and CDR2 from the germline V gene are SGDLS and YYNGEE.